This TCR beta chain was identified during a study of T cell repertoires in cytomegalovirus infection. V lost 0 bases and J lost 9, with 12 bases in between. Germline V lookup: CDR1 LGHNA, CDR2 YNFKEQ. The CDR3 totals 13 residues. The sample holds many counts of this clonotype. Each CDR3 protein gets one entry after TCRdb re-called the reads with MiXCR. The table has a few hundred thousand distinct CDR3 sequences, less than 9.5% seen once; the top ten hold about 14%. Sequenced sample: PBMCs. The chain has TRBV4-2 and TRBJ2-7; D call uncertain. This receptor was taken from a human donor in good health (CMV status not recorded). Some clones in this sample may be carry-over from other donors' samples. This chain's CDR3 is CASSQDLPLVQYF. CDR3 nucleotides: TGTGCCAGCAGCCAAGATCTACCGCTTGTGCAGTACTTC.